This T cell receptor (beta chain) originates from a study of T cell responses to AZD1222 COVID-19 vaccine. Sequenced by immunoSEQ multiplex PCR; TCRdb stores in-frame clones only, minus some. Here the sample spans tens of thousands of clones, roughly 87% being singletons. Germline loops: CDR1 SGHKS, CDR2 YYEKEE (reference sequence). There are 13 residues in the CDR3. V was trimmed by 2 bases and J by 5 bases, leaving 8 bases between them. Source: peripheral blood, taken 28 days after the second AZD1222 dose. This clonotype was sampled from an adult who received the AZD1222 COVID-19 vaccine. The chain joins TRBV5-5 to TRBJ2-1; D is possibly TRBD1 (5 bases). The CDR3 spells CASSFRQNNEQFF. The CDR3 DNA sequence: TGTGCCAGCAGCTTTCGACAGAACAATGAGCAGTTCTTC.